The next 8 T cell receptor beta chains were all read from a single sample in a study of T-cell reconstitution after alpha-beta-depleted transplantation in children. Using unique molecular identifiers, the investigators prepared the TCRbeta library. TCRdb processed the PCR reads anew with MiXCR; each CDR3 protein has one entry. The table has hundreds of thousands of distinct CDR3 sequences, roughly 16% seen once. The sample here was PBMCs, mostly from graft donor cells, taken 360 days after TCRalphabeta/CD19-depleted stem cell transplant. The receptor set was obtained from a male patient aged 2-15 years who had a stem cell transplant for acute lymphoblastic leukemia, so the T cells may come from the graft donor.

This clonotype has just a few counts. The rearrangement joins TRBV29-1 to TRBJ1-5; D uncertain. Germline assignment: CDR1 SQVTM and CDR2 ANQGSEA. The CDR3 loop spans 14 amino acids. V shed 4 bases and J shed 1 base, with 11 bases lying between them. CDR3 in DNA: TGCAGCGTTGGAGGGCAGGCGAGCAATCAGCCCCAGCATTTT. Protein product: CSVGGQASNQPQHF. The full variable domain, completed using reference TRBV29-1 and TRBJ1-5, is SAVISQKPSRDICQRGTSLTIQCQVDSQVTMMFWYRQQPGQSLTLIATANQGSEATYESGFVIDKFPISRPNLTFSTLTVSNMSPEDSSIYLCSVGGQASNQPQHFGDGTRLSIL.

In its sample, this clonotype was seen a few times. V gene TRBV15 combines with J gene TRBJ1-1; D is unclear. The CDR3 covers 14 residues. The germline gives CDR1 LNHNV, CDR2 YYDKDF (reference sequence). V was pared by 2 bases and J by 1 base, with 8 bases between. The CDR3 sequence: CATSRRRENTEAFF. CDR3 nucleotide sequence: TGTGCCACCAGCAGACGAAGGGAGAACACTGAAGCTTTCTTT.

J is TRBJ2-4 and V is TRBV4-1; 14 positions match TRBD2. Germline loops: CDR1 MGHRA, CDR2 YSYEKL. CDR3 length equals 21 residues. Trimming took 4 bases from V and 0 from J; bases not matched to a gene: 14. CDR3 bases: TGCGCCAGCAGCCCGGGGACTAGCGGGGGAATTATTACACCAGCCAAAAACATTCAGTACTTC. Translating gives CASSPGTSGGIITPAKNIQYF.

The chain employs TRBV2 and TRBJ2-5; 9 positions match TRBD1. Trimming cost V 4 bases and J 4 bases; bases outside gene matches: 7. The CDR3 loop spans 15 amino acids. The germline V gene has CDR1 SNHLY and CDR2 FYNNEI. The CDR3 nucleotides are TGTGCCAGCAGTGCCTTTAGGACAGGGGCAGAGACCCAGTACTTC. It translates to CASSAFRTGAETQYF.

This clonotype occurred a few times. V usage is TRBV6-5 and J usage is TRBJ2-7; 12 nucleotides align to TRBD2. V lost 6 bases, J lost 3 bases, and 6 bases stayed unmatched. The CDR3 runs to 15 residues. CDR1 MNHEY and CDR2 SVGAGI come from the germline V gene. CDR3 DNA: TGTGCCAGCAGCTACGGGACTAGCGGGTTCTACGAGCAGTACTTC. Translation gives CASSYGTSGFYEQYF.

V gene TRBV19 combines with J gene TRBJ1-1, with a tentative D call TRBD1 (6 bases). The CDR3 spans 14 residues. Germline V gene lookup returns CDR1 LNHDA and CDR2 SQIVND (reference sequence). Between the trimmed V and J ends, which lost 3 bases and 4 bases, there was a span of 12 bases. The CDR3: CASSIGGGGTEAFF. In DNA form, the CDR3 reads TGTGCCAGTAGTATCGGGGGCGGGGGCACTGAAGCTTTCTTT.

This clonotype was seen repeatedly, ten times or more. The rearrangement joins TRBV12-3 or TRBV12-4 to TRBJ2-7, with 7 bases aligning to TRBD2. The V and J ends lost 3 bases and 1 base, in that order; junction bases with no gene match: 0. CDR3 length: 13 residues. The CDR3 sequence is CASSLGGSYEQYF. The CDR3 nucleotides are TGTGCCAGCAGTTTGGGGGGGTCCTACGAGCAGTACTTC.

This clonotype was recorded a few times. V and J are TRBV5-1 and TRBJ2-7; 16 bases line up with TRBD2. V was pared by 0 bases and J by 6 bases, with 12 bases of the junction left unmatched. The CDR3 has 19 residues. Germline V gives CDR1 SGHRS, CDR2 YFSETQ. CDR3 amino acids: CASSLASNYGTSGRGEQYF. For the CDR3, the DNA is TGCGCCAGCAGCTTGGCGTCTAATTATGGGACTAGCGGGAGGGGCGAGCAGTACTTC.